These T cell receptor beta chains were read from a single sample in a study of shared clonotypes between healthy human individuals. The assay was immunoSEQ multiplex PCR, and TCRdb's table has in-frame clones only and misses some. The table shows around 610,000 clones, with roughly 95% occurring only once. The sequencing sample was made of naive CD8+ T cells sorted from blood. These receptors originate from a woman younger than 45 in good health. Both conserved end residues are part of each CDR3. The D gene is left open where the match is weak. Some rows have no size entry. The others give once, few or many, or a class for an expanded clone.

d_gene: TRBD1; j_gene: TRBJ1-1; v_gene: TRBV5-8; abundance: NA; len: 16; CDR3aa: CASSTAIRQGKTEAFF; CDR3nt: TGTGCCAGCAGCACGGCGATCCGACAGGGTAAGACTGAAGCTTTCTTT
d_gene: TRBD1; j_gene: TRBJ1-1; v_gene: TRBV27; abundance: NA; len: 15; CDR3aa: CASSFSGGLNTEAFF; CDR3nt: TGTGCCAGCAGTTTCTCAGGGGGTCTGAACACTGAAGCTTTCTTT
d_gene: NA; j_gene: TRBJ2-5; v_gene: TRBV5-6; abundance: NA; len: 17; CDR3aa: CASSLVVGKMWEETQYF; CDR3nt: TGTGCCAGCAGCTTGGTGGTGGGAAAAATGTGGGAAGAGACCCAGTACTTC
d_gene: TRBD1; j_gene: TRBJ2-7; v_gene: TRBV27; abundance: NA; len: 14; CDR3aa: CASSLPGQGYEQYF; CDR3nt: TGTGCCAGCAGTCTTCCGGGACAGGGTTACGAGCAGTACTTC
d_gene: NA; j_gene: TRBJ1-2; v_gene: TRBV11-2; abundance: NA; len: 13; CDR3aa: CASRQDGGYGYTF; CDR3nt: TGTGCCAGCAGACAAGACGGGGGTTATGGCTACACCTTC
d_gene: NA; j_gene: TRBJ2-1; v_gene: TRBV21-1; abundance: NA; len: 15; CDR3aa: CASSKATSGVGEQFF; CDR3nt: TGTGCCAGCAGCAAAGCGACTAGCGGGGTGGGTGAGCAGTTCTTC
d_gene: NA; j_gene: TRBJ2-1; v_gene: TRBV11-2; abundance: NA; len: 14; CDR3aa: CASSPGGGYNEQFF; CDR3nt: TGTGCCAGCAGCCCCGGAGGGGGCTACAATGAGCAGTTCTTC
d_gene: TRBD2; j_gene: TRBJ2-5; v_gene: TRBV11-1; abundance: NA; len: 15; CDR3aa: CASSPGSGSIETQYF; CDR3nt: TGTGCCAGCAGCCCGGGGAGCGGGAGCATAGAGACCCAGTACTTC
d_gene: NA; j_gene: TRBJ1-4; v_gene: TRBV15; abundance: NA; len: 15; CDR3aa: CATSGSRLVSEKLFF; CDR3nt: TGTGCCACCAGCGGATCGAGGTTGGTTAGTGAAAAACTGTTTTTT
d_gene: TRBD1; j_gene: TRBJ2-1; v_gene: TRBV28; abundance: NA; len: 16; CDR3aa: CASSWVDRARDNEQFF; CDR3nt: TGTGCCAGCAGCTGGGTAGACAGGGCCAGGGATAATGAGCAGTTCTTC
d_gene: NA; j_gene: TRBJ2-3; v_gene: TRBV20-1; abundance: NA; len: 11; CDR3aa: CSASGENTQYF; CDR3nt: TGCAGTGCCTCGGGGGAAAATACGCAGTATTTT
d_gene: NA; j_gene: TRBJ2-5; v_gene: TRBV4-1; abundance: NA; len: 15; CDR3aa: CASSQEGGVQETQYF; CDR3nt: TGCGCCAGCAGCCAAGAGGGTGGAGTTCAAGAGACCCAGTACTTC
d_gene: NA; j_gene: TRBJ1-4; v_gene: TRBV4-1; abundance: NA; len: 14; CDR3aa: CASSQIRGGEKLFF; CDR3nt: TGCGCCAGCAGCCAAATCAGGGGCGGTGAAAAACTGTTTTTT
d_gene: TRBD1; j_gene: TRBJ1-5; v_gene: TRBV27; abundance: NA; len: 15; CDR3aa: CASREGAYSNQPQHF; CDR3nt: TGTGCCAGCAGGGAGGGGGCCTATAGCAATCAGCCCCAGCATTTT
d_gene: NA; j_gene: TRBJ2-5; v_gene: TRBV28; abundance: NA; len: 15; CDR3aa: CASSLSLQYQETQYF; CDR3nt: TGTGCCAGCAGTTTATCCCTACAGTACCAAGAGACCCAGTACTTC
d_gene: NA; j_gene: TRBJ1-1; v_gene: TRBV10-1; abundance: NA; len: 14; CDR3aa: CASSEQSMNTEAFF; CDR3nt: TGCGCCAGCAGTGAGCAGAGCATGAACACTGAAGCTTTCTTT
d_gene: NA; j_gene: TRBJ2-7; v_gene: TRBV5-1; abundance: NA; len: 15; CDR3aa: CASSLLGTYIYEQYF; CDR3nt: TGCGCCAGCAGCTTGTTGGGGACCTACATCTACGAGCAGTACTTC
d_gene: TRBD2; j_gene: TRBJ2-7; v_gene: TRBV5-4; abundance: NA; len: 14; CDR3aa: CASSSGGRAYEQYF; CDR3nt: TGTGCCAGCAGCAGCGGCGGGAGGGCCTACGAGCAGTACTTC
d_gene: TRBD1; j_gene: TRBJ2-1; v_gene: TRBV28; abundance: NA; len: 15; CDR3aa: CASSLSPGGYNEQFF; CDR3nt: TGTGCCAGCAGTTTATCCCCAGGGGGCTACAATGAGCAGTTCTTC
d_gene: TRBD2; j_gene: TRBJ2-3; v_gene: TRBV13; abundance: NA; len: 17; CDR3aa: CASSSGGGGRATDTQYF; CDR3nt: TGTGCCAGCAGCTCCGGAGGGGGCGGGAGGGCTACAGATACGCAGTATTTT
d_gene: TRBD2; j_gene: TRBJ2-7; v_gene: TRBV19; abundance: NA; len: 17; CDR3aa: CASSNPPLFAGVSEQYF; CDR3nt: TGTGCCAGTAGTAACCCGCCGTTATTCGCGGGAGTAAGCGAGCAGTACTTC
d_gene: NA; j_gene: TRBJ2-3; v_gene: TRBV7-9; abundance: NA; len: 14; CDR3aa: CASRHPTGVHTQYF; CDR3nt: TGTGCCAGCAGACACCCGACGGGAGTACATACGCAGTATTTT
d_gene: NA; j_gene: TRBJ2-1; v_gene: TRBV7-6; abundance: NA; len: 16; CDR3aa: CASSPRTILGFNEQFF; CDR3nt: TGTGCCAGCAGCCCGAGGACTATACTGGGTTTTAATGAGCAGTTCTTC
d_gene: NA; j_gene: TRBJ2-7; v_gene: TRBV5-4; abundance: NA; len: 12; CDR3aa: CASSFSGIEQYF; CDR3nt: TGTGCCAGCAGCTTTTCGGGAATCGAGCAGTACTTC
d_gene: TRBD1; j_gene: TRBJ1-1; v_gene: TRBV4-1; abundance: few; len: 15; CDR3aa: CASSTWTGEIPEAFF; CDR3nt: TGCGCCAGCAGCACTTGGACAGGGGAGATACCTGAAGCTTTCTTT
d_gene: NA; j_gene: TRBJ2-5; v_gene: TRBV2; abundance: NA; len: 12; CDR3aa: CASKGNRETQYF; CDR3nt: TGTGCCAGCAAGGGAAATCGGGAGACCCAGTACTTC
d_gene: NA; j_gene: TRBJ2-1; v_gene: TRBV6-5; abundance: NA; len: 15; CDR3aa: CASRLQEYSYNEQFF; CDR3nt: TGTGCCAGCAGGCTACAGGAATACTCCTACAATGAGCAGTTCTTC
d_gene: TRBD1; j_gene: TRBJ2-4; v_gene: TRBV13; abundance: NA; len: 13; CDR3aa: CASAPGTGNVQYF; CDR3nt: TGTGCCAGCGCCCCCGGGACAGGGAACGTTCAGTACTTC
d_gene: NA; j_gene: TRBJ1-2; v_gene: TRBV5-6; abundance: NA; len: 14; CDR3aa: CASSPWGVSYGYTF; CDR3nt: TGTGCCAGCAGCCCCTGGGGGGTTTCCTATGGCTACACCTTC